This passage covers 19 T cell receptor beta chains from one sample sequenced in a study of identical twins. TCRdb re-called the 5' RACE reads through MiXCR, storing one row per CDR3 protein. The sample yields some 440,000 distinct CDR3 sequences, roughly a quarter seen once. These records were also assigned to another study, of T cells expressing NK-cell markers.

Sequenced: CD4+ T cells sorted from blood. The source of these receptors is a woman aged 18-29 years in good health.

CDR3 sequence: CASSELAGGETQYF. The CDR3 DNA reads TGTGCCAGCAGCGAACTAGCGGGGGGAGAGACCCAGTACTTC. The V call is TRBV9, the J call TRBJ2-5; 12 bases line up with TRBD2. The junction had 1 base not matched to a gene; V was cut back by 3 bases and J by 4 bases. The germline CDR1 and CDR2 sequences are SGDLS and YYNGEE. CDR3 length equals 14 residues.

The V call is TRBV10-3, the J call TRBJ1-1, with TRBD1 as a possible D gene (5 bases). Germline CDR1 and CDR2: ENHRY and SYGVKD. V was shortened by 3 bases and J by 11 bases, with 13 bases between the two germline ends. The CDR3 is 12 residues long. The chain's CDR3 is CAISESGRGAFF. CDR3 nucleotides: TGTGCCATCAGTGAATCGGGACGCGGGGCTTTCTTT.

The chain employs TRBV2 and TRBJ2-7, with D possibly called TRBD1 or TRBD2 (5 bases each). Trimming removed 3 bases from V and 2 bases from J, with 14 bases in between. CDR3 length: 15 residues. Germline V lookup: CDR1 SNHLY, CDR2 FYNNEI. The CDR3 sequence is CASSDYVRGPYEQYF. CDR3 sequence (DNA): TGTGCCAGCAGTGATTACGTGAGGGGTCCCTACGAGCAGTACTTC.

This clonotype was picked up many times. The chain is built from TRBV20-1 and TRBJ2-7; D assignment may be TRBD1 or TRBD2 (5 bases each). The CDR3 has 12 amino acids. CDR1 and CDR2 (germline): DFQATT, SNEGSKA (reference sequence). The CDR3 loop reads CSARGPSYEQYF. The DNA for the CDR3 is TGCAGCGCCCGGGGCCCCTCCTACGAGCAGTACTTC.

This clonotype was detected only a few times. CDR3 DNA: TGTGCCAGCAGTTTTCCGGGACTAGCGGGGGGGAGGTCGGACAATGAGCAGTTCTTC. Protein product: CASSFPGLAGGRSDNEQFF. The rearrangement links TRBV27 to TRBJ2-1, with TRBD2 matching over 16 bases. Germline V gene sequence: CDR1 MNHEY, CDR2 SMNVEV (reference sequence). The V gene end was trimmed by 3 bases and the J gene end by 5 bases; junction bases not matched to a gene: 10. The length of the CDR3 is 19 residues.

The J gene is TRBJ1-5, the V gene TRBV24-1, with D unresolved. The CDR3 has 15 amino acids. The ends were cut back, 0 bases at V and 7 bases at J, with 12 bases in the middle. Germline CDR1 and CDR2: KGHDR and SFDVKD. DNA for the CDR3: TGTGCCACCAGTGATTTGGGTGGTGGAAGGCAGCCCCAGCATTTT. Translating gives CATSDLGGGRQPQHF.

The chain employs TRBV9 and TRBJ2-5; weak D call: TRBD1 (5 bases). Germline V lookup: CDR1 SGDLS, CDR2 YYNGEE. This CDR3 comprises 15 residues. V lost 4 bases, J lost 0 bases, and 13 bases lay in between. In nucleotides, the CDR3 is TGTGCCAGCAGCCTCCGTGGCAGGGACCAAGAGACCCAGTACTTC. It codes for CASSLRGRDQETQYF.

The chain employs TRBV5-1 and TRBJ2-2; D uncertain. CDR3 length: 13 amino acids. Per germline, CDR1 SGHRS and CDR2 YFSETQ. V was cut by 4 bases and J by 6 bases, with 10 bases left in between. The CDR3 DNA is TGCGCCAGCAGCAGGACGGTTTCCGGGGAGCTGTTTTTT. This gives the protein CASSRTVSGELFF.

The table lists this clonotype with a few counts. This chain links TRBV7-6 with TRBJ2-5, with 8 nucleotides matching TRBD1. The CDR3 covers 14 residues. V dropped 5 bases and J dropped 6; count of bases not matched to a gene: 8. Germline lookup yields CDR1 SGHVS and CDR2 FNYEAQ. CDR3 nucleotides: TGTGCCAGCAGCCCCGGGACAGGCAGACAGACCCAGTACTTC. Its translation is CASSPGTGRQTQYF.

The V and J genes are TRBV12-3 or TRBV12-4 and TRBJ2-1, with D unresolved. Trimming left V 3 bases short and J 4 bases short, with 7 bases between. The length of the CDR3 is 13 residues. The CDR3 is CASSFIVYNEQFF. In nucleotides, the CDR3 is TGTGCCAGCAGTTTTATCGTATACAATGAGCAGTTCTTC.

The CDR3 protein is CASELAEAGELFF. The CDR3 DNA is TGTGCCAGCGAACTAGCGGAAGCGGGGGAGCTGTTTTTT. The chain joins TRBV6-2 or TRBV6-3 to TRBJ2-2, with 8 bases fitting TRBD2. This CDR3 region has 13 residues. Germline loops: CDR1 MNHEY, CDR2 SVGEGT. Trimming cost V 8 bases and J 8 bases; bases outside gene matches: 7.

This clonotype was detected a few times. This chain uses TRBV20-1 with TRBJ2-5, with D perhaps TRBD1 or TRBD2 (6 bases each). CDR1 is DFQATT and CDR2 is SNEGSKA in the germline V gene (reference sequence). The CDR3 spans 13 residues. V shed 0 bases and J shed 8 bases, with 13 bases lying between them. In DNA form, the CDR3 reads TGCAGTGCTAGAGATAGGGGGGCCATCACCCAGTACTTC. Protein product: CSARDRGAITQYF.

V and J are TRBV20-1 and TRBJ1-1; no clear D. This CDR3 has 13 amino acids. CDR1 DFQATT and CDR2 SNEGSKA come from the germline V gene (reference sequence). Trimming removed 6 bases at V and 6 bases at J, with 17 bases between. DNA for the CDR3: TGCAGTGCCAAGGAAGCGTTGAGGGCTGAAGCTTTCTTT. Translation: CSAKEALRAEAFF.

The chain uses TRBV20-1 and TRBJ1-5, with 8 bases fitting TRBD1. Trimming took 1 base from V and 5 from J; bases not matched to a gene: 4. Germline V gene lookup returns CDR1 DFQATT and CDR2 SNEGSKA (reference sequence). This CDR3 region has 14 residues. The CDR3 spells CSARVTDRDQPQHF. CDR3 coding DNA: TGCAGTGCTAGAGTCACGGACAGGGATCAGCCCCAGCATTTT.

There are a few counts of this clonotype. This rearrangement joins TRBV7-2 to TRBJ2-7, with D perhaps given as TRBD1 or TRBD2 (5 bases each). The ends were cut back, 4 bases at V and 4 bases at J, with 14 bases in the middle. The CDR3 length is 14 residues. CDR1 and CDR2 (germline): SGHTA, FQGNSA. The CDR3 reads CASSWDRLSYEQYF. CDR3 bases: TGTGCCAGCAGCTGGGACCGCCTTTCGTACGAGCAGTACTTC.

This clonotype was detected once. The gene calls are TRBV5-1 and TRBJ2-1; TRBD2 is a possible D gene (5 bases). This CDR3 has 15 residues. Germline values: CDR1 SGHRS, CDR2 YFSETQ. V lost 3 bases and J 10 bases, leaving 20 bases between the germline ends. CDR3 residues: CASSSSWEWAIEQFF. In DNA, the CDR3 is TGCGCCAGCAGCTCTTCCTGGGAGTGGGCAATAGAGCAGTTCTTC.

This chain uses TRBV11-2 with TRBJ2-5, with D unclear. Trimming shortened V by 6 bases and J by 5 bases, and 10 bases separated the two germline ends. This CDR3 has 12 residues. The germline V gene encodes CDR1 SGHAT and CDR2 FQNNGV. In DNA, the CDR3 is TGTGCCAGCAGTCAGACGCGGGAGACCCAGTACTTC. Protein product: CASSQTRETQYF.

This clonotype was counted ten times or more. The V call is TRBV21-1, the J call TRBJ2-4. TRBV21-1 is deemed a pseudogene. This CDR3 is built from 18 residues. CDR3 nucleotide sequence: TGTGCCAGCAGCAAAGTCACGACCCAACCCTTAGCCAAAAACATTCAGTACTTC. Amino acids: CASSKVTTQPLAKNIQYF.

The chain uses TRBV12-3 or TRBV12-4 and TRBJ2-7; a weak D match, TRBD1 (5 bases). V was shortened by 5 bases and J by 0 bases, with 14 bases between the two germline ends. The CDR3 is made up of 15 amino acids. CDR3 region: CASSPYRRSSYEQYF. CDR3 DNA sequence: TGTGCCAGCAGTCCCTACAGGCGAAGCTCCTACGAGCAGTACTTC.